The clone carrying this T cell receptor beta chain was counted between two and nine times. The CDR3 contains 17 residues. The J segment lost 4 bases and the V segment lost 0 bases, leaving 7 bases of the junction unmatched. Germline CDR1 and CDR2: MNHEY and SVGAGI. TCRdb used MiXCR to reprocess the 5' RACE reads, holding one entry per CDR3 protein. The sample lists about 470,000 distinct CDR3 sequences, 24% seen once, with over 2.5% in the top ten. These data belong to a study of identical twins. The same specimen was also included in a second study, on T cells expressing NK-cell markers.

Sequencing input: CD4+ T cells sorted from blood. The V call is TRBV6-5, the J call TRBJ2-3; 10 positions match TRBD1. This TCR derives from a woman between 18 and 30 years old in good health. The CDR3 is CASSYSVTGTGADTQYF. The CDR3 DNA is TGTGCCAGCAGTTACTCCGTAACCGGGACAGGGGCAGATACGCAGTATTTT.